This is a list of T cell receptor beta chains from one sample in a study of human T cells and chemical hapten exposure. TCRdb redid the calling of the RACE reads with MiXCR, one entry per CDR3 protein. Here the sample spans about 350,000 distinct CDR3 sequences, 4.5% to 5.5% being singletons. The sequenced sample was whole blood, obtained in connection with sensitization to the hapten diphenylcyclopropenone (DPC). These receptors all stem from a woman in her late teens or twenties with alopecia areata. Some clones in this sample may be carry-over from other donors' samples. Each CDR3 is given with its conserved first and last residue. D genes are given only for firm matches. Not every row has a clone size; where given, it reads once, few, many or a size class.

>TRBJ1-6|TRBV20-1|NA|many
CSANAPGTPLHF
TGCAGTGCTAATGCCCCGGGCACACCCCTCCACTTT
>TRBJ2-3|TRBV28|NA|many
CASSSPTRDGTDTQYF
TGTGCCAGCAGTTCACCCACGCGGGACGGCACAGATACGCAGTATTTT
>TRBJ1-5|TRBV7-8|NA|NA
CASSSSTDYNQPQHF
TGTGCCAGCAGCTCATCGACAGATTACAATCAGCCCCAGCATTTT
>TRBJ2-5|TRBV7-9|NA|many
CASSPTGETQYF
TGTGCCAGCAGCCCCACCGGAGAGACCCAGTACTTC
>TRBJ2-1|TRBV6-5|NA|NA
CASSNGGNEQFF
TGTGCCAGCAGTAACGGTGGGAATGAGCAGTTCTTC
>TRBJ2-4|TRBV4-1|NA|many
CASSPLVRGPLAKNIQYF
TGCGCCAGCAGCCCCCTGGTTCGGGGGCCTCTAGCCAAAAACATTCAGTACTTC
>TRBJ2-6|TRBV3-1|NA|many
CASRLLSGANVLTF
TGTGCCAGCAGGCTCCTTTCTGGGGCCAACGTCCTGACTTTC
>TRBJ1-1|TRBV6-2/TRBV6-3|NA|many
CASSYSAENTEAFF
TGTGCCAGCAGTTACAGTGCCGAGAACACTGAAGCTTTCTTT
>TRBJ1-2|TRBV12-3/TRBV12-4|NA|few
CASRQAATNYGYTF
TGTGCCAGCAGGCAGGCGGCGACTAACTATGGCTACACCTTC
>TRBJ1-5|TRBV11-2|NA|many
CASSLKGSYDQPQHF
TGTGCCAGCAGCTTAAAAGGGTCTTATGATCAGCCCCAGCATTTT
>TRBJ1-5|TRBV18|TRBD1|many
CASSPVRQGGQPQHF
TGTGCCAGCTCACCTGTTCGACAGGGCGGTCAGCCCCAGCATTTT
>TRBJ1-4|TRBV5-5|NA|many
CASSYGGPTTNEKLFF
TGTGCCAGCAGTTACGGGGGGCCTACAACTAATGAAAAACTGTTTTTT
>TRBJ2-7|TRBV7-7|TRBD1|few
CASSLGDRGYEQYF
TGTGCTAGCAGCTTAGGGGACAGGGGCTACGAGCAGTACTTC
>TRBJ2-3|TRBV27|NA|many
CASSKQVSTDTQYF
TGTGCCAGCAGTAAACAGGTTAGCACAGATACGCAGTATTTT
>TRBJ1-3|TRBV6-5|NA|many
CASSSPGRDTIYF
TGTGCCAGCAGTTCCCCAGGGCGAGACACCATATATTTT
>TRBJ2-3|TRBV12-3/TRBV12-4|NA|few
CASSLGGRETDTQYF
TGTGCCAGCAGTTTAGGCGGCAGGGAAACAGATACGCAGTATTTT
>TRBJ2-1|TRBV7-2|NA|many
CASSFEDNEQFF
TGTGCCAGCAGCTTTGAGGACAATGAGCAGTTCTTC
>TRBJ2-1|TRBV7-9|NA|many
CASSPGGVIVGEQFF
TGTGCCAGCAGCCCAGGGGGGGTCATCGTCGGTGAGCAGTTCTTC
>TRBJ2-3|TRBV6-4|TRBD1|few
CASRRQGGSTDTQYF
TGTGCCAGCAGAAGACAGGGGGGGAGCACAGATACGCAGTATTTT
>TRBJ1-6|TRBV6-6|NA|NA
CASNAAVGQRNSPLHF
TGTGCCAGTAATGCGGCGGTCGGACAGAGAAATTCACCCCTCCACTTT
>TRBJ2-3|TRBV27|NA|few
CASRAVIGVESDTQYF
TGTGCCAGCAGAGCGGTCATTGGGGTCGAATCAGATACGCAGTATTTT
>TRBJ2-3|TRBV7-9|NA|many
CASSWVTDTQYF
TGTGCCAGCAGCTGGGTCACAGATACGCAGTATTTT
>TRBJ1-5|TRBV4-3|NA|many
CASSQDRQGRQPQHF
TGCGCCAGCAGCCAAGATCGGCAGGGGAGACAGCCCCAGCATTTT
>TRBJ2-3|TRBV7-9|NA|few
CASSSVGGLRTDTQYF
TGTGCCAGCAGCTCTGTGGGGGGCCTGCGCACAGATACGCAGTATTTT
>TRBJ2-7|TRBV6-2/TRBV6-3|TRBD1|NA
CASSYPGQYEQYF
TGTGCCAGCAGTTACCCGGGACAGTACGAGCAGTACTTC
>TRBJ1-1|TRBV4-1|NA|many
CASSQEVQGNTEAFF
TGCGCCAGCAGCCAAGAAGTGCAGGGGAACACTGAAGCTTTCTTT
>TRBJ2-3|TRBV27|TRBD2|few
CASSASGALFGTDTQYF
TGTGCCAGCAGCGCTAGCGGGGCGCTTTTTGGCACAGATACGCAGTATTTT
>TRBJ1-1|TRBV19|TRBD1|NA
CDRTGDTEAFF
TGTGACCGAACAGGGGACACTGAAGCTTTCTTT
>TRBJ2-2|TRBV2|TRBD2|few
CASSWPSGGVHPNTGELFF
TGTGCCAGCAGTTGGCCTAGCGGGGGGGTACACCCCAACACCGGGGAGCTGTTTTTT